This T cell receptor beta chain was obtained from a study of blood T cell repertoires in COVID-19. Study as a whole: Specimens from acute and convalescent COVID-19 originated in the United States, Italy and Spain.

This clone was detected only once. The assay was immunoSEQ multiplex PCR, and TCRdb's table has in-frame clones only and misses some. The table has fewer than 350,000 clones, around 88% seen once; the top ten hold about 5.5%. Germline loops: CDR1 SGHRS, CDR2 YFSETQ. The J segment lost 7 bases and the V segment lost 4 bases, leaving 10 bases of the junction unmatched. The CDR3 is 15 residues long. The sample was PBMCs or T cells enriched from blood (not recorded which). The V gene is TRBV5-1, the J gene TRBJ2-7; TRBD1 aligns across 11 bases. The TCR originated in a woman aged 40-49 years who had recovered from COVID-19. The CDR3 loop is CASSMYGQGAGEQYF. The CDR3 DNA reads TGCGCCAGCAGCATGTACGGACAGGGGGCTGGGGAGCAGTACTTC.